A single sample gave rise to the 26 T cell receptor beta chains below, sequenced in a study of blood T cell repertoires in COVID-19. Measured with immunoSEQ multiplex PCR; TCRdb has only the in-frame clones, and not every one. The sample shows about 66,000 clones, 88% of them seen only once. The specimen was peripheral blood. The receptors stem from a woman in her sixties or seventies with acute or convalescent COVID-19.

The CDR3 region is CASSVGTVSYEQYF. The CDR3 DNA follows: TGTGCCAGCAGCGTAGGGACAGTCTCCTACGAGCAGTACTTC. The chain couples TRBV9 to TRBJ2-7, with D perhaps TRBD1 (6 bases). The CDR3 is 14 amino acids. Germline CDR1 and CDR2: SGDLS and YYNGEE. With 0 bases removed from V and 0 bases from J, the gap between germline ends came to 7 bases.

The genes are TRBV27 and TRBJ1-1; 9 bases align to TRBD1. In germline, CDR1 is MNHEY, CDR2 SMNVEV (reference sequence). The CDR3 length is 14 residues. The V segment lost 5 bases and the J segment 5 bases; nucleotides outside the gene matches: 6. The CDR3: CASSRDRVGTEAFF. The CDR3 DNA reads as TGTGCCAGCAGTCGGGACAGGGTAGGGACTGAAGCTTTCTTT.

The gene calls are TRBV7-8 and TRBJ1-5; D remains ambiguous. The V end was cut by 4 bases, the J end by 11 bases, with 12 bases between. CDR1 is SGHVS, CDR2 FQNEAQ, per germline. CDR3 length: 12 residues. CDR3 bases: TGTGCCAGCAGCTCACCTCCGGGGTCCCAGCATTTT. Protein sequence: CASSSPPGSQHF. The variable domain in full, with the rest retrieved from reference TRBV7-8 and TRBJ1-5, is GAGVSQSPRYKVAKRGQDVALRCDPISGHVSLFWYQQALGQGPEFLTYFQNEAQLDKSGLPSDRFFAERPEGSVSTLKIQRTQQEDSAVYLCASSSPPGSQHFGDGTRLSIL.

The chain joins TRBV28 to TRBJ2-2; TRBD1 aligns across 9 bases. The germline V gene encodes CDR1 MDHEN and CDR2 SYDVKM. After removal of 6 bases from V and 7 bases from J, the junction contained 12 bases not matched to a gene. The CDR3 runs to 16 residues. In nucleotides, the CDR3 is TGTGCCAGCAGAGTTTTGGGGGACAGGGTTAACGGGGAGCTGTTTTTT. It translates to CASRVLGDRVNGELFF.

The gene calls are TRBV11-2 and TRBJ2-7, with D perhaps matching TRBD1 (5 bases). The length of the CDR3 is 14 residues. Trimming took off 0 bases at V and 3 bases at J, with 9 bases between the two ends. CDR1 is SGHAT, CDR2 FQNNGV, per germline. The CDR3 region is CASSLEPTVYEQYF. The DNA for the CDR3 is TGTGCCAGCAGCTTAGAGCCGACAGTCTACGAGCAGTACTTC.

The CDR3 loop is CASTTGYNQPQHF. As DNA, the CDR3 is TGTGCCAGCACAACCGGGTACAATCAGCCCCAGCATTTT. V gene TRBV2 combines with J gene TRBJ1-5; D gene ambiguous. Per germline, CDR1 SNHLY and CDR2 FYNNEI. The CDR3 covers 13 residues. The V and J ends lost 7 bases and 3 bases respectively, with 10 bases between them.

The chain joins TRBV7-2 to TRBJ1-2; 12 nucleotides line up with TRBD1. The germline V gene encodes CDR1 SGHTA and CDR2 FQGNSA. The CDR3 sequence is 18 residues long. Unmatched junction bases numbered 10, after V lost 1 base and J lost 4 bases. CDR3 sequence reads: CASSLGRDRGRLLYGYTF. CDR3 DNA sequence: TGTGCCAGCAGCTTAGGGCGGGACAGGGGGCGTTTACTCTATGGCTACACCTTC.

The chain is built from TRBV7-8 and TRBJ1-1; D perhaps matches TRBD1 (5 bases). V was shortened by 1 base and J by 8 bases, with 20 bases between the two germline ends. The V gene's germline CDR1 is SGHVS and CDR2 FQNEAQ. This CDR3 spans 16 amino acids. CDR3 in DNA: TGTGCCAGCAGCTTAGGGTCGGGACTCCTTTCCGTAGAAGCTTTCTTT. Protein: CASSLGSGLLSVEAFF.

The chain recombines TRBV5-8 with TRBJ1-1; D gene ambiguous. Trimming pared 4 bases from V and 5 bases from J, leaving 6 bases between. The CDR3 has 11 residues. Germline V gene lookup returns CDR1 SGHTS and CDR2 YDEGEE. CDR3 amino acids: CASSRVTEAFF. The DNA of the CDR3 is TGTGCCAGCAGCCGTGTAACTGAAGCTTTCTTT.

This clone showed up just a few times. The chain links TRBV30 to TRBJ1-3, with D perhaps matching TRBD1 (6 bases). This CDR3 contains 15 residues. Germline CDR1 and CDR2: GTSNPN and SVGIG (reference sequence). V was shortened by 3 bases and J by 0 bases, with 12 bases between the two germline ends. The CDR3 region has the DNA TGTGCCTGGAGGACAGGTCGGCTCTCTGGAAACACCATATATTTT. Its protein is CAWRTGRLSGNTIYF.

This chain uses TRBV4-3 with TRBJ1-5; TRBD1 matches at 7 bases. The CDR3 consists of 14 residues. Germline V gene data show CDR1 as LGHNA and CDR2 as YSLEER. Trimming at V came to 5 bases and at J to 7 bases, leaving 8 bases not matched to a gene. The CDR3 DNA reads as TGCGCCAGCAGCTTACGACAGGGAGACCAGCCCCAGCATTTT. Its protein is CASSLRQGDQPQHF.

The chain carries TRBV4-1 and TRBJ1-1; 9 bases are a match to TRBD1. CDR1 and CDR2 from the germline V gene are MGHRA and YSYEKL. Germline trimming cut 0 bases from V and 1 base from J; bases unmatched to any gene: 6. The CDR3 has 17 residues. The CDR3 is CASSQDRTGGWNTEAFF. Written as DNA, the CDR3 is TGCGCCAGCAGCCAAGACCGTACAGGGGGCTGGAACACTGAAGCTTTCTTT.

The rearrangement joins TRBV28 to TRBJ1-2; 7 bases map to TRBD1. CDR3 length: 15 residues. J gave up 6 bases and V 5 bases, and 12 bases lay outside the gene matches. Germline loops: CDR1 MDHEN, CDR2 SYDVKM. The DNA of the CDR3 is TGTGCCAGCAGTATTCTACAAGGGGGCGCGGATGGCTACACCTTC. Translation gives CASSILQGGADGYTF.

This clone was seen repeatedly, ten times or more. This sequence joins TRBV9 and TRBJ1-1, with no clear D. Trimming removed 0 bases at V and 5 bases at J, with 8 bases between. The CDR3 contains 13 residues. Germline loops: CDR1 SGDLS, CDR2 YYNGEE. CDR3 protein: CASSVGGRTEAFF. The CDR3 bases are TGTGCCAGCAGCGTAGGCGGGAGAACTGAAGCTTTCTTT.

V usage is TRBV6-2 or TRBV6-3 and J usage is TRBJ2-1; 10 nucleotides match TRBD2. The CDR3 totals 16 residues. Germline trimming cut 5 bases from V and 8 bases from J; bases unmatched to any gene: 12. Germline CDR1 and CDR2: MNHEY and SVGEGT. The CDR3 is CASSDSLAGNRDEQFF. The CDR3 nucleotides read TGTGCCAGCAGTGATTCACTAGCGGGGAATCGGGATGAGCAGTTCTTC.

This chain joins TRBV24-1 and TRBJ1-2; TRBD1 matches at 7 bases. This CDR3 spans 13 amino acids. Germline loops: CDR1 KGHDR, CDR2 SFDVKD. The V and J ends lost 2 bases and 4 bases, in that order; junction bases with no gene match: 0. The CDR3: CATSDWDSYGYTF. In DNA form, the CDR3 reads TGTGCCACCAGTGATTGGGACAGCTATGGCTACACCTTC.

The V gene is TRBV9, the J gene TRBJ2-1; no definite D call. V gave up 1 base and J gave up 7 bases, with 15 bases separating them. The CDR3 has 15 residues. Germline CDR1 reads SGDLS; CDR2 reads YYNGEE. The DNA for the CDR3 is TGTGCCAGCAGCGTATCAGGTTATTGGTCGAATGAGCAGTTCTTC. Its translation is CASSVSGYWSNEQFF.

V usage is TRBV19 and J usage is TRBJ2-2, with D possibly matching TRBD2 (6 bases). CDR1 LNHDA and CDR2 SQIVND come from the germline V gene (reference sequence). Deletions cut 5 bases from V and 5 bases from J, with 9 bases between. This CDR3 has 13 amino acids. CDR3 DNA: TGTGCCAGTAGTCCGGGGGAAACCGGGGAGCTGTTTTTT. This gives the protein CASSPGETGELFF.

The sample holds a few counts of this clone. The chain carries TRBV19 and TRBJ1-3; 7 bases align to TRBD1. After removal of 6 bases from V and 0 bases from J, the junction contained 5 bases not matched to a gene. CDR3 length: 15 residues. CDR1 LNHDA and CDR2 SQIVND come from the germline V gene (reference sequence). As DNA, the CDR3 is TGTGCCAGTAGCGGACAGGCTATCTCTGGAAACACCATATATTTT. This sequence encodes CASSGQAISGNTIYF.

V gene TRBV30 combines with J gene TRBJ2-1; D perhaps matches TRBD2 (5 bases). The V end lost 3 bases, the J end lost 2 bases, and 14 bases lay between the germline ends. Germline V gene lookup returns CDR1 GTSNPN and CDR2 SVGIG (reference sequence). The length of the CDR3 is 15 residues. The CDR3 here is CAWSPGSSTYNEQFF. DNA of the CDR3: TGTGCCTGGAGCCCGGGGTCCTCAACCTACAATGAGCAGTTCTTC.

The gene calls are TRBV6-1 and TRBJ1-5, with D perhaps TRBD1 (6 bases). The CDR3 contains 13 residues. Deletions cut 8 bases from V and 6 bases from J, with 14 bases between. Germline V gene sequence: CDR1 MNHNS, CDR2 SASEGT. The CDR3 DNA is TGTGCCAGCTTAGCAGGGGAGGGTCAGCCCCAGCATTTT. Its protein product is CASLAGEGQPQHF.

This rearrangement joins TRBV11-2 to TRBJ1-1, with TRBD1 identical over 7 bases. There are 15 residues in the CDR3. With 5 bases clipped from V and 1 base from J, the junction kept 7 bases outside the gene matches. Germline V CDR1 and CDR2: SGHAT, FQNNGV. The chain's CDR3 is CASSHPGTANTEAFF. The DNA of the CDR3 is TGTGCCAGCAGCCATCCCGGGACAGCGAACACTGAAGCTTTCTTT. The whole variable domain, remainder taken from reference TRBV11-2 and TRBJ1-1, is EAGVAQSPRYKIIEKRQSVAFWCNPISGHATLYWYQQILGQGPKLLIQFQNNGVVDDSQLPKDRFSAERLKGVDSTLKIQPAKLEDSAVYLCASSHPGTANTEAFFGQGTRLTVV.

V gene TRBV7-3 combines with J gene TRBJ2-5; TRBD2 matches at 9 bases. The CDR3 consists of 15 residues. V was pared by 6 bases and J by 5 bases, with 10 bases of the junction left unmatched. Germline CDR1 is SGHTA and CDR2 is FQGTGA. CDR3 loop: CASSRLAGAAETQYF. The CDR3 DNA follows: TGTGCCAGCAGTCGTTTAGCGGGAGCCGCTGAGACCCAGTACTTC.

The chain recombines TRBV4-3 with TRBJ2-7; D is possibly TRBD1 (5 bases). V was pared by 1 base and J by 3 bases, with 10 bases between. Germline loops: CDR1 LGHNA, CDR2 YSLEER. This CDR3 contains 14 residues. The CDR3 sequence is CASSQGAGLYEQYF. The CDR3 nucleotides are TGCGCCAGCAGCCAAGGAGCAGGGCTCTACGAGCAGTACTTC.

The rearrangement joins TRBV5-6 to TRBJ2-7, with 7 bases aligning to TRBD1. Trimming cost V 4 bases and J 2 bases; bases outside gene matches: 3. This CDR3 has 13 residues. Germline V gene sequence: CDR1 SGHDT, CDR2 YYEEEE. The CDR3 DNA sequence: TGTGCCAGCAGCCCAGGGACAGCCTACGAGCAGTACTTC. Its translation: CASSPGTAYEQYF.

V gene TRBV6-6 combines with J gene TRBJ1-4, with TRBD1 identical over 10 bases. V was clipped by 4 bases and J by 8 bases; unmatched bases: 7. This CDR3 is 15 amino acids long. Germline CDR1 and CDR2: MNHNY and SVGAGI (reference sequence). CDR3 region: CASSWTGGEEEKLFF. Here the CDR3 DNA reads TGTGCCAGCAGTTGGACAGGGGGAGAGGAAGAAAAACTGTTTTTT.